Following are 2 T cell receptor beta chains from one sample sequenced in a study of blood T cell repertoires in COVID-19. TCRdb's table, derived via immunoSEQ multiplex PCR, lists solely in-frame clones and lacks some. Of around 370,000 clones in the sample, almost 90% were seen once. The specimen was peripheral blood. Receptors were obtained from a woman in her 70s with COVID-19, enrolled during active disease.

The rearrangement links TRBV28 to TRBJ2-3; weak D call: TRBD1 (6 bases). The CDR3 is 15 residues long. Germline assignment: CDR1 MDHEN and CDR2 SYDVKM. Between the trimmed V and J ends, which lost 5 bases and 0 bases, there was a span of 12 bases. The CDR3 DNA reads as TGTGCCAGCAGTACCAGGGGTCCTAGCACAGATACGCAGTATTTT. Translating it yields CASSTRGPSTDTQYF.

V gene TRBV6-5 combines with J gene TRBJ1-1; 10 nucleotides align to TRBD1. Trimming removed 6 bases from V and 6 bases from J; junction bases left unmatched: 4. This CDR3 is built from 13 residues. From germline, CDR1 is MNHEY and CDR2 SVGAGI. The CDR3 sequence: CASRTTGGPEAFF. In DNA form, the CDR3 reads TGTGCCAGCAGGACGACAGGGGGCCCTGAAGCTTTCTTT.